Included here is one T cell receptor (beta chain) sequence, with context. The sample originates from a study of blood T cell repertoires in COVID-19. This CDR3 spans 18 amino acids. Germline lookup yields CDR1 LNHDA and CDR2 SQIVND (reference sequence). Unmatched junction bases numbered 12, after V lost 2 bases and J lost 0 bases. The data were produced by immunoSEQ multiplex PCR, yet TCRdb's version contains in-frame clones alone and is incomplete. Counted here are fewer than 400,000 clones, around 84% occurring once; the ten biggest clones make up roughly 4.5%. The clonotype comes from a man aged 25-45 years who had recovered from COVID-19. Specimen: PBMCs or T cells enriched from blood (not recorded which). The genes are TRBV19 and TRBJ1-1, with 7 bases fitting TRBD1. DNA for the CDR3: TGTGCCAGTAGTATAAGGGTTACAGGGGATGGCATGAACACTGAAGCTTTCTTT. It yields the protein CASSIRVTGDGMNTEAFF.